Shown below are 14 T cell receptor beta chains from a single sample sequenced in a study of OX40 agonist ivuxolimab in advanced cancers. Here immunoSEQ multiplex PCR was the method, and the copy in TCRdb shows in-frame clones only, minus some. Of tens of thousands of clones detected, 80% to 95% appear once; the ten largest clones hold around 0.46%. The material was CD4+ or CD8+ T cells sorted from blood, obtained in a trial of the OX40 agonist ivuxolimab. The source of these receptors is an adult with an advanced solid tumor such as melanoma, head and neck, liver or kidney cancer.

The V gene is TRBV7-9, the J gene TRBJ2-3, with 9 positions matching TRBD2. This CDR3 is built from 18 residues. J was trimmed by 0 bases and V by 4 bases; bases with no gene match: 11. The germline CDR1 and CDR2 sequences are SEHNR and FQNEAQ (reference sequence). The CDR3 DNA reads TGTGCCAGCAGCTCAGAGCGGGAGGTACTACTTAGCACAGATACGCAGTATTTT. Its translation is CASSSEREVLLSTDTQYF.

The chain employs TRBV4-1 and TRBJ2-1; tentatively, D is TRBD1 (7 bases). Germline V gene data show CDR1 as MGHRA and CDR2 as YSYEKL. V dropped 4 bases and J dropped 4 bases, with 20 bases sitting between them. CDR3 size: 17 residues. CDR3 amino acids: CASSLTGTSGGYNEQFF. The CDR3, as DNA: TGCGCCAGCAGCCTAACGGGCACCTCAGGGGGGTACAATGAGCAGTTCTTC.

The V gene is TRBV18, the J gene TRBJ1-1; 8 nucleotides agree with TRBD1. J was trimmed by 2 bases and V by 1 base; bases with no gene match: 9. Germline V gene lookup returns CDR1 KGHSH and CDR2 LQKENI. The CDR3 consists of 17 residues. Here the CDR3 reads CASSPLTGGSFNTEAFF. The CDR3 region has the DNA TGTGCCAGCTCACCACTCACAGGGGGATCATTTAACACTGAAGCTTTCTTT.

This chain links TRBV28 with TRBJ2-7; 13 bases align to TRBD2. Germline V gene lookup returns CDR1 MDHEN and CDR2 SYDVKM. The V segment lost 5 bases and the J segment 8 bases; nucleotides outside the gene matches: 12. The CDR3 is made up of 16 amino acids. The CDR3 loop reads CASSAWTSGSFLQQYF. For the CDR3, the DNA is TGTGCCAGCAGTGCATGGACTAGCGGGAGTTTCCTGCAGCAGTACTTC. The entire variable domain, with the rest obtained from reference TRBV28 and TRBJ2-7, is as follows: DVKVTQSSRYLVKRTGEKVFLECVQDMDHENMFWYRQDPGLGLRLIYFSYDVKMKEKGDIPEGYSVSREKKERFSLILESASTNQTSMYLCASSAWTSGSFLQQYFGPGTRLTVT.

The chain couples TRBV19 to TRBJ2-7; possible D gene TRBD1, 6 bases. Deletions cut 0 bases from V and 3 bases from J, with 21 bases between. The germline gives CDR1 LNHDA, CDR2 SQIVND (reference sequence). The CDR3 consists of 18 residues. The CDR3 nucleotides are TGTGCCAGTAGTATAGATTCCCAGCGGAGAGGGGGTCTCTACGAGCAGTACTTC. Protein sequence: CASSIDSQRRGGLYEQYF.

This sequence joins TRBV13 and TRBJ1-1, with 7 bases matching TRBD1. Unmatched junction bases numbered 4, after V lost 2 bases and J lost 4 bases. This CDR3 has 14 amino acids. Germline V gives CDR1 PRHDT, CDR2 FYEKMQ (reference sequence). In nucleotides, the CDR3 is TGTGCCAGCAGCTTACAACAGGGGATCACTGAAGCTTTCTTT. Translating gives CASSLQQGITEAFF.

This CDR3 is CASSLKTGVYYNEQFF. DNA of the CDR3: TGTGCCAGCAGCTTGAAGACAGGGGTATACTACAATGAGCAGTTCTTC. The chain has TRBV5-4 and TRBJ2-1, with 8 nucleotides matching TRBD1. This CDR3 comprises 16 residues. Germline values: CDR1 SGHNT, CDR2 YYREEE (reference sequence). Unmatched junction bases numbered 6, after V lost 1 base and J lost 3 bases.

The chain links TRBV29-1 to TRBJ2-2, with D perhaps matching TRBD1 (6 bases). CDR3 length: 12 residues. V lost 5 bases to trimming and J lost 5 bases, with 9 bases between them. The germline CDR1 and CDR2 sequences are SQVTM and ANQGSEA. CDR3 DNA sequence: TGCAGCGTTACAGGGTTTACCGGGGAGCTGTTTTTT. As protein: CSVTGFTGELFF.

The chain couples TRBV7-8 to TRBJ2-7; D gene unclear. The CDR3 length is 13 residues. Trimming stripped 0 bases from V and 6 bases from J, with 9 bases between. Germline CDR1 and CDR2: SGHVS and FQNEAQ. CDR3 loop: CASSLAPRFEQYF. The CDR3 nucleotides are TGTGCCAGCAGCTTAGCGCCCAGGTTCGAGCAGTACTTC.

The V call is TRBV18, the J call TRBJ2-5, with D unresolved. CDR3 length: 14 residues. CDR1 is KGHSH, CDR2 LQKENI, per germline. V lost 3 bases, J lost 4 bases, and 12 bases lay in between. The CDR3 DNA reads TGTGCCAGCTCACCCCCGTCGGAGCCAGAGACCCAGTACTTC. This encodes CASSPPSEPETQYF. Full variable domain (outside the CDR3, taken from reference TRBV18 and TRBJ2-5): NAGVMQNPRHLVRRRGQEARLRCSPMKGHSHVYWYRQLPEEGLKFMVYLQKENIIDESGMPKERFSAEFPKEGPSILRIQQVVRGDSAAYFCASSPPSEPETQYFGPGTRLLVL.

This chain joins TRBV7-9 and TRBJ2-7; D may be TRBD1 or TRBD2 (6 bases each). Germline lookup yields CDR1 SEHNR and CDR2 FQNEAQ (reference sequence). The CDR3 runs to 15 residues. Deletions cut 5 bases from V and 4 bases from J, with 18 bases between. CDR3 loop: CASSPRQPGAYEQYF. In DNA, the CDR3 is TGTGCCAGCAGCCCCCGACAGCCGGGGGCTTACGAGCAGTACTTC.

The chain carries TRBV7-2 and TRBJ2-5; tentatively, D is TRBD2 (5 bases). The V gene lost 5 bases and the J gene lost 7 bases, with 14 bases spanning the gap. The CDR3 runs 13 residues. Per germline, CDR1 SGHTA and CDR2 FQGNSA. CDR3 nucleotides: TGTGCCAGCAGCCGCGGGCGCTCGGGGACCCAGTACTTC. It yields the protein CASSRGRSGTQYF.

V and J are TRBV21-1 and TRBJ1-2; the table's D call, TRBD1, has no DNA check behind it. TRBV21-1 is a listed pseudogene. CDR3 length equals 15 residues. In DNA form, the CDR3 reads TGTGCCAGCAGCAAAGCGGGACAGGGGAAATACGGCTACACCTTC. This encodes CASSKAGQGKYGYTF.

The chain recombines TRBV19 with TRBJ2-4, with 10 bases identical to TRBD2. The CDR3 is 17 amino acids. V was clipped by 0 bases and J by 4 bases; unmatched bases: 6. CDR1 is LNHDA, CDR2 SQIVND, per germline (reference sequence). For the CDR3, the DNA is TGTGCCAGTAGTATAGATCGGGGAGCGGGAGGGAAAAACATTCAGTACTTC. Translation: CASSIDRGAGGKNIQYF.